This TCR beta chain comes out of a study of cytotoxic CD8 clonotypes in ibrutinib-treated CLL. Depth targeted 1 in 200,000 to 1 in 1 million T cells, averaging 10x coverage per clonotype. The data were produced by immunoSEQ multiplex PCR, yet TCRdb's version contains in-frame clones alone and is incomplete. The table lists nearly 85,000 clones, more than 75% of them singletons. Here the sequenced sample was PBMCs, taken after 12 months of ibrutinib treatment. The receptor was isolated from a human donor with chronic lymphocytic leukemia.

As DNA, the CDR3 is TGTGCCAGCAGCTCGGGGAGAATGAACACTGAAGCTTTCTTT. It yields the protein CASSSGRMNTEAFF. The J gene is TRBJ1-1, the V gene TRBV7-9; D uncertain. Per germline, CDR1 SEHNR and CDR2 FQNEAQ (reference sequence). The CDR3 extends over 14 amino acids. With 4 bases removed from V and 0 bases from J, the gap between germline ends came to 9 bases.